This entry features one TCR beta chain sequence. Its antigen remains unidentified. The data belong to a study of lymphopenia after photon versus proton radiotherapy. Notes on the study in general: Post-nadir TCR diversity decline inversely tracked overall survival among those who died. Under photons, naive T cells and diversity fell while effector/memory populations rose. After lymphocyte nadir, photon-treated repertoires showed oligoclonal expansion, especially CD8+ Temra.

TCRdb's copy holds only in-frame clones and misses some; the assay was immunoSEQ multiplex PCR. The sample carries tens of thousands of clones, more than 85% recorded once. Source: peripheral blood, taken from a patient treated with photon-based radiotherapy. This clonotype was obtained from a woman in her forties with cholangiocarcinoma.

The CDR3: CASSLQGATNEKLFF. The CDR3 region has the DNA TGTGCCAGTAGTTTACAGGGGGCCACTAATGAAAAACTGTTTTTT. The rearrangement links TRBV19 to TRBJ1-4; 9 positions agree with TRBD1. CDR1 and CDR2 from the germline V gene are LNHDA and SQIVND (reference sequence). This CDR3 is built from 15 residues. V lost 5 bases, J lost 2 bases, and 3 bases stayed unmatched.